The rows below give T cell receptor beta chains drawn from one sample of a study of blood T cells in healthy people across ages. TCRdb passed the 5' RACE reads through MiXCR, listing each CDR3 protein once. This table has 1,300,000 or so distinct CDR3 sequences, 59% appearing once. The sequencing sample was made of blood. The receptors come from a man between 18 and 29 years old in good health. CDR3s include the opening cysteine and the closing phenylalanine or tryptophan. Each record gives: V gene, J gene, clone size, D gene, CDR3 DNA, CDR3 protein. A D gene is named only where the DNA matches it firmly. Only some rows state a clone size, as once, few, many or a class for expanded clones.

TRBV7-6,TRBJ2-1,.,TRBD1,TGTGCCAGTCGACAGGGGAACTACAATGAGCAGTTCTTC,CASRQGNYNEQFF
TRBV28,TRBJ2-7,few,TRBD2,TGTGCCAGCAGGGTGGGGCTAGCGGGAGAGGCCTACGAGCAGTACTTC,CASRVGLAGEAYEQYF
TRBV7-2,TRBJ2-7,.,.,TGTGCCAGCAGCCATCCAACCTACGAGCAGTACTTC,CASSHPTYEQYF
TRBV12-3/TRBV12-4,TRBJ2-7,once,TRBD2,TGTGCCAGCACCTTAGCGGGGGCGAACTACGAGCAGTACTTC,CASTLAGANYEQYF
TRBV29-1,TRBJ2-3,.,.,TGCAGCCCCGTAGCGGTCCGGGATACGCAGTATTTT,CSPVAVRDTQYF
TRBV4-2,TRBJ2-1,.,TRBD2,TGTGCCAGCAGCCAACCTAGCGGGGCCAGCTCCTACAATGAGCAGTTCTTC,CASSQPSGASSYNEQFF
TRBV7-6,TRBJ2-7,.,TRBD1,TGTGCCAGCAGCCTGAATGCCGGGACAGGGATCGAGCAGTACTTC,CASSLNAGTGIEQYF
TRBV11-2,TRBJ2-3,.,TRBD2,TGTGCCAGCAGCTTAGATTATGCGGGAGGGGTCCTACCCACAGATACGCAGTATTTT,CASSLDYAGGVLPTDTQYF
TRBV13,TRBJ2-1,.,.,TGTGCCAGCAGCTACGGGACATACGGGGAGCAGTTCTTC,CASSYGTYGEQFF
TRBV20-1,TRBJ2-3,.,.,TGCAGTGCCCGCCGATCAGATCTCACAGATACGCAGTATTTT,CSARRSDLTDTQYF
TRBV7-8,TRBJ2-7,few,TRBD2,TGTGCCAGCAGCTTAACCCCGGCCGGGACTAGCGGGACCTACGAGCAGTACTTC,CASSLTPAGTSGTYEQYF
TRBV7-9,TRBJ2-7,.,.,TGTGCCAGCAGCCAACAGGGACTCCGCTACGAGCAGTACTTC,CASSQQGLRYEQYF
TRBV11-2,TRBJ1-6,.,TRBD1,TGTGCCAGCAGCTTAGTTTCACAGGGGTATTCACCCCTCCACTTT,CASSLVSQGYSPLHF
TRBV24-1,TRBJ2-3,many,.,TGTGCCACCAGTCTTCAGGTAGCGACTGCCACAGATACGCAGTATTTT,CATSLQVATATDTQYF
TRBV6-6,TRBJ2-7,.,.,TGTGCCAGCAGCCACCCTCGACTAGACAGGGCAATTGACGAGCAGTACTTC,CASSHPRLDRAIDEQYF
TRBV6-2/TRBV6-3,TRBJ2-3,.,.,TGTGCCAGCAGTCCCGGGGGCTCGGTCACAGATACGCAGTATTTT,CASSPGGSVTDTQYF
TRBV6-5,TRBJ2-7,once,TRBD1,TGTGCCAGCAGCCCGGGACAGCGACCAACCTACGAGCAGTACTTC,CASSPGQRPTYEQYF
TRBV4-1,TRBJ2-7,few,TRBD2,TGCGCCAGCAGCCCTGGGGTGAGCGGGAGTAACGAGCAGTACTTC,CASSPGVSGSNEQYF
TRBV29-1,TRBJ2-3,once,TRBD2,TGCAGCGTTGAAGAAAGGTCGACAGTCTCCCACGTACTAGCGGGGGGGTGGGGCACAGATACGCAGTATTTT,CSVEERSTVSHVLAGGWGTDTQYF
TRBV2,TRBJ2-1,.,TRBD2,TGTGCCAACACGGGACTAGATAATGAGCAGTTCTTC,CANTGLDNEQFF
TRBV5-1,TRBJ2-1,.,.,TGCGCCAGCAGCTCCGAGGGGAGCTCCTACAATGAGCAGTTCTTC,CASSSEGSSYNEQFF
TRBV25-1,TRBJ2-1,few,TRBD2,TGTGCCAGCAGTGAGGGGGGTGGACTAGCCTACAATGAGCAGTTCTTC,CASSEGGGLAYNEQFF
TRBV25-1,TRBJ2-7,.,TRBD1,TGTGCCAGCAGGGAGACAGGGGGCGGATCCTACGAGCAGTACTTC,CASRETGGGSYEQYF
TRBV4-1,TRBJ2-7,.,.,TGCGCCAGCAGCCAAGGACAGCGAGGTTACTACGAGCAGTACTTC,CASSQGQRGYYEQYF
TRBV5-1,TRBJ2-2,.,.,TGTGCCAGCAGTTTATTAGGGAACACCGGGGAGCTGTTTTTT,CASSLLGNTGELFF
TRBV27,TRBJ1-1,.,TRBD1,TGTGCCAGCAGTTCGGGACAGAGTCTGAACACTGAAGCTTTCTTT,CASSSGQSLNTEAFF
TRBV20-1,TRBJ2-1,.,.,TGCAGTGCTAGTCCGCAGCCTAATGAGCAGTTCTTC,CSASPQPNEQFF
TRBV12-3/TRBV12-4,TRBJ2-7,.,TRBD2,TGTGCCAGCAGTTCGAGACTAGCGGGTACCTACGAGCAGTACTTC,CASSSRLAGTYEQYF
TRBV6-2/TRBV6-3,TRBJ2-3,.,TRBD2,TGTGCCAGCAGTTACGCATCTGGACTAGCGGGGGCAGATACGCAGTATTTT,CASSYASGLAGADTQYF
TRBV6-2/TRBV6-3,TRBJ1-1,.,.,TGTGCCAGCAGTTACTTACAGGGTCTGAACACTGAAGCTTTCTTT,CASSYLQGLNTEAFF
TRBV20-1,TRBJ2-5,.,.,TGCAGTGCTAGAGTGCCCCTGGGGGAGCAGTACTTC,CSARVPLGEQYF
TRBV4-1,TRBJ2-7,.,.,TGCGCCAGCAGCCTACCTGGGAATATCTACGAGCAGTACTTC,CASSLPGNIYEQYF
TRBV20-1,TRBJ2-7,few,.,TGCAGTGCTCTTGACAGGGATCGGGGGTACGAGCAGTACTTC,CSALDRDRGYEQYF
TRBV4-1,TRBJ2-7,many,TRBD2,TGCGCCAGCAGCCAAGCTGGCGGGAGCTCCTACGAGCAGTACTTC,CASSQAGGSSYEQYF
TRBV5-1,TRBJ2-1,.,.,TGCGCCAGCAGCTTTTCCACTGGAGAGTCCCACAATGAGCAGTTCTTC,CASSFSTGESHNEQFF
TRBV2,TRBJ2-1,.,TRBD2,TGTGCCAGCAGTGGGGAGCGGGGTGAGCAGTTCTTC,CASSGERGEQFF
TRBV6-6,TRBJ2-7,.,TRBD1,TGTGCCAGCAGTACCGGACAGGGACTGCCCTACGAGCAGTACTTC,CASSTGQGLPYEQYF
TRBV27,TRBJ2-7,once,TRBD2,TGTGCCAGCAGTTCCCCCGCTAGCGGGAGTTGGGACGAGCAGTACTTC,CASSSPASGSWDEQYF
TRBV5-1,TRBJ2-7,few,TRBD2,TGCGCCAGCAGCTTGAGGACTAGCTTCTCCTACGAGCAGTACTTC,CASSLRTSFSYEQYF
TRBV4-1,TRBJ1-1,few,.,TGCGCCAGCAGCATAATGGGGAGTGAAGCTTTCTTT,CASSIMGSEAFF
TRBV28,TRBJ1-2,.,.,TGTGCCAGCAGTACCGGACGGGAAGTCTATGGCTACACCTTC,CASSTGREVYGYTF
TRBV11-3,TRBJ2-3,few,.,TGTGCCAGCAGCTTCCAGGACACAGATACGCAGTATTTT,CASSFQDTDTQYF
TRBV15,TRBJ1-4,.,TRBD1,TGTGCCACCAGCAGAGCCGGGACAGGGGTGAAAAAACTGTTTTTT,CATSRAGTGVKKLFF
TRBV28,TRBJ2-3,.,.,TGTGCCACGGGGGCCCGCACAGATACGCAGTATTTT,CATGARTDTQYF
TRBV5-1,TRBJ1-6,.,TRBD1,TGCGCCAGCAGCGACGGGACAGGGACCGGGTCCTATAATTCACCCCTCCACTTT,CASSDGTGTGSYNSPLHF
TRBV6-1,TRBJ2-1,.,.,TGTGCCAGCATTCAGACAGGCGTCTCCTACAATGAGCAGTTCTTC,CASIQTGVSYNEQFF
TRBV27,TRBJ2-3,few,.,TGTGCCAGCAGTTTATCAGGATTTCCTAGCACAGATACGCAGTATTTT,CASSLSGFPSTDTQYF
TRBV5-1,TRBJ2-5,.,.,TGCGCCAGCAGCCTGGGAATACCTAGACTTCAAGAGACCCAGTACTTC,CASSLGIPRLQETQYF
TRBV15,TRBJ2-1,.,.,TGTGCCACCAGCAGAGATGTCAGCAATGAGCAGTTCTTC,CATSRDVSNEQFF
TRBV4-2,TRBJ2-7,few,.,TGTGCCAGCAGCCAAGCGTGGGGGTTTCCCTACGAGCAGTACTTC,CASSQAWGFPYEQYF
TRBV6-5,TRBJ1-5,few,.,TGTGCCAGCAGCCCCAGCTGGGATCAGCCCCAGCATTTT,CASSPSWDQPQHF
TRBV7-9,TRBJ2-7,few,TRBD1,TGTGCCAGCAGCTTAGTAGGGACAGGACACTCCTACGAGCAGTACTTC,CASSLVGTGHSYEQYF
TRBV7-2,TRBJ1-2,.,.,TGTGCCAGCAGCGGCCCTAACAACTATGGCTACACCTTC,CASSGPNNYGYTF
TRBV14,TRBJ1-2,.,TRBD1,TGTGCCAGCAGCCAAGAGTTACGAGGGACAGGGGATGGCTACACCTTC,CASSQELRGTGDGYTF
TRBV6-1,TRBJ2-5,many,.,TGTGCCAGCAGTCGAACAGAAATAGAGACCCAGTACTTC,CASSRTEIETQYF
TRBV29-1,TRBJ1-1,.,.,TGCAGCGTTGAAGGGGGGGAGGCGAGAGGGTGGACTGAAGCTTTCTTT,CSVEGGEARGWTEAFF
TRBV11-2,TRBJ2-3,.,.,TGTGCCAGCAGCTGGGGAGAGGGAGATACGCAGTATTTT,CASSWGEGDTQYF
TRBV4-1,TRBJ1-2,.,.,TGCGCCAGCTCACAGGGTAATATCTATGGCTACACCTTC,CASSQGNIYGYTF
TRBV10-3,TRBJ2-7,.,TRBD2,TGTGCCATCAGTGGGACTAGCGAGGGCGAGCAGTACTTC,CAISGTSEGEQYF
TRBV29-1,TRBJ1-2,.,TRBD1,TGCAGCGCCTCCTACAGGGGAGGCTACACCTTC,CSASYRGGYTF